The T cell receptor beta chain described here comes from a study of OX40 agonist ivuxolimab in advanced cancers. Germline loops: CDR1 DFQATT, CDR2 SNEGSKA (reference sequence). The V end was cut by 5 bases, the J end by 9 bases, with 8 bases between. This CDR3 is built from 10 residues. Clones were sequenced by immunoSEQ multiplex PCR, and TCRdb holds only the in-frame ones, with some missing. The sample includes over 75,000 clones, approximately 91% of them seen just once. This sequence originates from an adult with an advanced solid tumor such as melanoma, head and neck, liver or kidney cancer. Sequenced here: CD4+ or CD8+ T cells sorted from blood, sampled in a trial of the OX40 agonist ivuxolimab. The rearrangement uses TRBV20-1 and TRBJ1-5; D possibly corresponds to TRBD1 (5 bases). CDR3: CSAGGWPQHF. The CDR3 DNA follows: TGCAGTGCTGGGGGGTGGCCCCAGCATTTT.